Shown below are 27 T cell receptor beta chains from a single sample sequenced in a study of beta chain features in type 1 diabetes. Study-level points and caveats: There was a moderate but significant shortening of TCRB CDR3s in all four CD4+ subsets of Type 1 diabetes patients.

What was sequenced were expressed TCRB transcripts, since all of the isolated RNA had been reverse transcribed. Sequenced by immunoSEQ multiplex PCR; TCRdb stores in-frame clones only, minus some. Among 50,000 to 70,000 clones listed, roughly half were seen once. Their antigens remain unidentified. The specimen sequenced was Tregs from blood. The receptors shown here come from a woman aged 40 to 50 with type 1 diabetes.

As for this clone: A junction boundary mismatches the germline segment, possibly from a read error. This chain joins TRBV7-6 and TRBJ2-1, with 8 bases lining up with TRBD2. This CDR3 region has 14 residues. The germline gives CDR1 SGHVS, CDR2 FNYEAQ. The CDR3 DNA reads TGTGCCAGCAGCTTAGAGGCGGGAGGTCCGCCTGGAGTCTTC. Amino acids: CASSLEAGGPPGVF.

This chain joins TRBV28 and TRBJ1-2, with 12 positions matching TRBD1. V was pared by 4 bases and J by 7 bases, with 4 bases of the junction left unmatched. CDR1 MDHEN and CDR2 SYDVKM come from the germline V gene. The CDR3 sequence is 14 residues long. CDR3 DNA sequence: TGTGCCAGCAGTTCGGGACAGGGGGCTGGTGGCTACACCTTC. It codes for CASSSGQGAGGYTF.

This clone appeared a few times. V gene TRBV7-9 combines with J gene TRBJ1-1; TRBD1 matches 10 bases. The CDR3 has 16 amino acids. The trim removed 1 base at V and 7 bases at J, leaving 9 bases unmatched. Germline V lookup: CDR1 SEHNR, CDR2 FQNEAQ (reference sequence). The DNA for the CDR3 is TGTGCCAGCAGCTTAGAAGGGACAGGGGCGAGAGGTGAAGCTTTCTTT. This encodes CASSLEGTGARGEAFF.

The CDR3 DNA is TGTGCCTGGAGTGGAGAGGGACAGGGGGCTGAGAACTATGGCTACACCTTC. Protein product: CAWSGEGQGAENYGYTF. This chain uses TRBV30 with TRBJ1-2, with TRBD1 matching 12 bases. The CDR3 length is 17 residues. Germline V CDR1 and CDR2: GTSNPN, SVGIG (reference sequence). J lost 2 bases, V lost 1 base, and 8 bases had no gene match.

This rearrangement joins TRBV28 to TRBJ1-1; weak D call: TRBD1 (5 bases). Germline CDR1 and CDR2: MDHEN and SYDVKM. The CDR3 has 11 amino acids. V lost 10 bases, J lost 4 bases, and 10 bases lay in between. The CDR3 here is CATRRGTEAFF. Here the CDR3 DNA reads TGTGCCACAAGGAGGGGCACTGAAGCTTTCTTT.

The chain joins TRBV5-4 to TRBJ1-4; TRBD1 aligns across 9 bases. Germline values: CDR1 SGHNT, CDR2 YYREEE (reference sequence). With V trimmed by 4 bases and J by 4 bases, 2 bases remained unmatched. This CDR3 comprises 14 residues. CDR3 coding DNA: TGTGCCAGCAGCAGACAGGGGGGTAATGAAAAACTGTTTTTT. It translates to CASSRQGGNEKLFF.

This clone was counted between two and nine times. J is TRBJ2-1 and V is TRBV19, with 9 bases matching TRBD2. The trim removed 8 bases at V and 8 bases at J, leaving 16 bases unmatched. Germline V gives CDR1 LNHDA, CDR2 SQIVND (reference sequence). CDR3 size: 16 residues. The DNA of the CDR3 is TGTGCCAGTGGAGCGACGGGGGTAGCGGGAGTGGATGAGCAGTTCTTC. Translated, it gives CASGATGVAGVDEQFF. The full variable domain, in which reference TRBV19 and TRBJ2-1 provide the parts outside the CDR3, is DGGITQSPKYLFRKEGQNVTLSCEQNLNHDAMYWYRQDPGQGLRLIYYSQIVNDFQKGDIAEGYSVSREKKESFPLTVTSAQKNPTAFYLCASGATGVAGVDEQFFGPGTRLTVL.

This clone is termed medium-sized. J is TRBJ2-7 and V is TRBV7-2; 9 positions match TRBD2. Germline lookup yields CDR1 SGHTA and CDR2 FQGNSA. The CDR3 has 14 amino acids. J was trimmed by 5 bases and V by 6 bases; bases with no gene match: 8. The CDR3 protein is CASSFSGSGNEQYF. As DNA, the CDR3 is TGTGCCAGCAGTTTTAGCGGGAGCGGGAACGAGCAGTACTTC.

V usage is TRBV7-2 and J usage is TRBJ2-5, with 8 bases fitting TRBD1. V trimming: 5 bases; J trimming: 2 bases; junction bases outside the gene matches: 4. Germline V gives CDR1 SGHTA, CDR2 FQGNSA. The CDR3 has 14 amino acids. CDR3 in DNA: TGTGCCAGCAGCGTGGACAGGGTTCAAGAGACCCAGTACTTC. This codes for CASSVDRVQETQYF.

This sequence joins TRBV10-3 and TRBJ1-2; D ambiguous. Trimming took off 0 bases at V and 5 bases at J, with 13 bases between the two ends. The CDR3 consists of 15 residues. Germline loops: CDR1 ENHRY, CDR2 SYGVKD. In nucleotides, the CDR3 is TGTGCCATCAGTGAGTCGGGGATCCGGAGGTATGGCTACACCTTC. Translated, it gives CAISESGIRRYGYTF.

On this clone: This likely comes from a read error, as the CDR3 has no conserved phenylalanine or tryptophan at its end. The rearrangement links TRBV18 to TRBJ2-7; 9 bases fit TRBD1. Germline loops: CDR1 KGHSH, CDR2 LQKENI. With V trimmed by 3 bases and J by 2 bases, 2 bases remained unmatched. There are 14 residues in the CDR3. The CDR3 protein is CASSPGQGPYEQYL. The CDR3 DNA is TGTGCCAGCTCACCGGGACAGGGTCCCTACGAGCAGTACCTC.

V usage is TRBV19 and J usage is TRBJ1-3; the match to TRBD1 covers 9 bases. The CDR3 has 13 amino acids. From germline, CDR1 is LNHDA and CDR2 SQIVND (reference sequence). V was pared by 6 bases and J by 3 bases, with 0 bases of the junction left unmatched. This CDR3 reads CASRTGGGNTIYF. CDR3 bases: TGTGCCAGTAGGACAGGGGGTGGAAACACCATATATTTT. Variable domain in full (rest from reference TRBV19 and TRBJ1-3): DGGITQSPKYLFRKEGQNVTLSCEQNLNHDAMYWYRQDPGQGLRLIYYSQIVNDFQKGDIAEGYSVSREKKESFPLTVTSAQKNPTAFYLCASRTGGGNTIYFGEGSWLTVV.

This clone was picked up a small number of times. The chain couples TRBV19 to TRBJ1-4; the match to TRBD1 covers 7 bases. Germline V gene sequence: CDR1 LNHDA, CDR2 SQIVND (reference sequence). The CDR3 is 15 residues long. Trimming took 4 bases from V and 8 from J; bases not matched to a gene: 10. The CDR3 DNA reads as TGTGCCAGTAGTACGCTCTGGACAGGACAGGAAAAACTGTTTTTT. It is translated as CASSTLWTGQEKLFF. The whole variable domain, remainder taken from reference TRBV19 and TRBJ1-4, is DGGITQSPKYLFRKEGQNVTLSCEQNLNHDAMYWYRQDPGQGLRLIYYSQIVNDFQKGDIAEGYSVSREKKESFPLTVTSAQKNPTAFYLCASSTLWTGQEKLFFGSGTQLSVL.

The rearrangement uses TRBV2 and TRBJ1-4, with D unresolved. Germline V gene lookup returns CDR1 SNHLY and CDR2 FYNNEI. The length of the CDR3 is 15 residues. Trimming left V 6 bases short and J 0 bases short, with 11 bases between. The CDR3 DNA follows: TGTGCCAGCAGCCAAACTATAGCAACTAATGAAAAACTGTTTTTT. Its protein product is CASSQTIATNEKLFF.

The chain is built from TRBV12-5 and TRBJ2-2, with D perhaps matching TRBD1 (6 bases). Germline assignment: CDR1 LGHNT and CDR2 FRNRAP. CDR3 size: 13 residues. With 5 bases removed from V and 5 bases from J, the gap between germline ends came to 9 bases. The CDR3 sequence is CASGPQGTGELFF. The CDR3 coding sequence is TGTGCTAGTGGTCCACAGGGAACCGGGGAGCTGTTTTTT.

The rearrangement uses TRBV9 and TRBJ1-2; D is ambiguous. Germline CDR1 is SGDLS and CDR2 is YYNGEE. V lost 0 bases to trimming and J lost 2 bases, with 8 bases between them. CDR3 length: 14 amino acids. The CDR3 DNA reads as TGTGCCAGCAGCGTAGGGCGGTCAAACTATGGCTACACCTTC. Its translation is CASSVGRSNYGYTF.

The DNA for the CDR3 is TGTGCCAGCTCACCCGGGACAGGGACCTCTGGGGCCAACGTCCTGACTTTC. The encoded protein is CASSPGTGTSGANVLTF. The chain employs TRBV18 and TRBJ2-6; 9 bases fit TRBD1. V trimming: 3 bases; J trimming: 0 bases; junction bases outside the gene matches: 3. The CDR3 spans 17 residues. Per the germline V gene, CDR1 is KGHSH and CDR2 is LQKENI.

The CDR3 spells CASSASGTGGHEQYF. CDR3 DNA sequence: TGTGCCAGCAGCGCCTCCGGGACAGGGGGCCACGAGCAGTACTTC. The chain has TRBV9 and TRBJ2-7; 12 bases agree with TRBD1. With V trimmed by 3 bases and J by 5 bases, 6 bases remained unmatched. The CDR3 runs to 15 residues. CDR1 is SGDLS and CDR2 is YYNGEE in the germline V gene. The full variable domain, its missing parts supplied by reference TRBV9 and TRBJ2-7, is DSGVTQTPKHLITATGQRVTLRCSPRSGDLSVYWYQQSLDQGLQFLIQYYNGEERAKGNILERFSAQQFPDLHSELNLSSLELGDSALYFCASSASGTGGHEQYFGPGTRLTVT.

There are a few counts of this clone. The chain uses TRBV29-1 and TRBJ1-1; maybe TRBD1 (6 bases). The germline V gene has CDR1 SQVTM and CDR2 ANQGSEA. CDR3 length: 14 residues. Trimming took 7 bases from V and 0 from J, leaving 15 bases between them. The CDR3 DNA reads TGCAGCGCCGGGGGGGGCAGCGTGAACACTGAAGCTTTCTTT. Protein product: CSAGGGSVNTEAFF.

The CDR3 protein is CASCGTSGKGEQFF. The CDR3 bases are TGTGCCAGCTGTGGGACTAGCGGGAAGGGTGAGCAGTTCTTC. The rearrangement links TRBV2 to TRBJ2-1; TRBD2 matches at 13 bases. Unmatched junction bases numbered 7, after V lost 8 bases and J lost 9 bases. Germline V gene data show CDR1 as SNHLY and CDR2 as FYNNEI. CDR3 length equals 14 residues.

This rearrangement joins TRBV5-1 to TRBJ2-7, with D possibly matching TRBD1 (5 bases). The germline CDR1 and CDR2 sequences are SGHRS and YFSETQ. The V end was cut by 5 bases, the J end by 0 bases, with 12 bases between. This CDR3 region has 14 residues. The CDR3 loop reads CASRPYRSSYEQYF. The CDR3 nucleotides read TGCGCCAGCAGACCCTACAGGAGCTCCTACGAGCAGTACTTC. The whole variable domain, remainder taken from reference TRBV5-1 and TRBJ2-7, is KAGVTQTPRYLIKTRGQQVTLSCSPISGHRSVSWYQQTPGQGLQFLFEYFSETQRNKGNFPGRFSGRQFSNSRSEMNVSTLELGDSALYLCASRPYRSSYEQYFGPGTRLTVT.

V and J are TRBV30 and TRBJ2-7; D is unresolved. There are 13 residues in the CDR3. The V and J ends lost 3 bases and 6 bases respectively, with 15 bases between them. Looked up from germline, CDR1 is GTSNPN and CDR2 is SVGIG (reference sequence). CDR3: CAWRQSPVSEQYF. The CDR3 coding sequence is TGTGCCTGGAGACAGTCCCCTGTTAGCGAGCAGTACTTC. Full variable domain (remainder filled in from reference TRBV30 and TRBJ2-7): SQTIHQWPATLVQPVGSPLSLECTVEGTSNPNLYWYRQAAGRGLQLLFYSVGIGQISSEVPQNLSASRPQDRQFILSSKKLLLSDSGFYLCAWRQSPVSEQYFGPGTRLTVT.

V is TRBV11-2 and J is TRBJ2-3; no reliable D call. There are 18 residues in the CDR3. Trimming took 1 base from V and 0 from J, leaving 17 bases between them. The germline V gene has CDR1 SGHAT and CDR2 FQNNGV. The CDR3 sequence is CASSLVGYGGPSTDTQYF. The CDR3 region has the DNA TGTGCCAGCAGCTTAGTTGGTTACGGCGGTCCTAGCACAGATACGCAGTATTTT. Variable domain in full (rest from reference TRBV11-2 and TRBJ2-3): EAGVAQSPRYKIIEKRQSVAFWCNPISGHATLYWYQQILGQGPKLLIQFQNNGVVDDSQLPKDRFSAERLKGVDSTLKIQPAKLEDSAVYLCASSLVGYGGPSTDTQYFGPGTRLTVL.

The gene calls are TRBV2 and TRBJ2-5, with TRBD1 identical over 11 bases. The J segment lost 5 bases and the V segment lost 2 bases, leaving 10 bases of the junction unmatched. This CDR3 comprises 17 residues. Germline CDR1 and CDR2: SNHLY and FYNNEI. CDR3 sequence (DNA): TGTGCCAGCAGTGAAAGATTCGGACAGGGGGCGAGGGAGACCCAGTACTTC. This gives the protein CASSERFGQGARETQYF.

The CDR3 loop is CASSSTPPGEGDEQFF. CDR3 sequence (DNA): TGTGCCAGCAGCTCCACGCCTCCGGGAGAGGGTGATGAGCAGTTCTTC. The chain employs TRBV5-4 and TRBJ2-1; TRBD2 is a possible D gene (6 bases). Trimming took off 3 bases at V and 8 bases at J, with 21 bases between the two ends. Germline loops: CDR1 SGHNT, CDR2 YYREEE (reference sequence). The length of the CDR3 is 16 residues.

CDR3 protein: CASSLKGGLEAFF. In DNA form, the CDR3 reads TGTGCCAGCAGCTTAAAGGGGGGGCTTGAAGCTTTCTTT. The chain joins TRBV7-3 to TRBJ1-1, with D possibly being TRBD1 (6 bases). The CDR3 has 13 amino acids. V was shortened by 1 base and J by 7 bases, with 10 bases between the two germline ends. CDR1 and CDR2 from the germline V gene are SGHTA and FQGTGA.

This clone was seen only a few times. The V and J genes are TRBV7-9 and TRBJ2-7, with 7 positions matching TRBD1. Germline V lookup: CDR1 SEHNR, CDR2 FQNEAQ (reference sequence). The CDR3 runs to 14 residues. The CDR3 spells CATLSPGTVYEQYF. Written as DNA, the CDR3 is TGTGCAACTCTCTCCCCCGGGACAGTCTACGAGCAGTACTTC. The whole variable domain, remainder taken from reference TRBV7-9 and TRBJ2-7, is DTGVSQNPRHKITKRGQNVTFRCDPISEHNRLYWYRQTLGQGPEFLTYFQNEAQLEKSRLLSDRFSAERPKGSFSTLEIQRTEQGDSAMYLCATLSPGTVYEQYFGPGTRLTVT.